The T cell receptor beta chain described here comes from a study of T cells after yellow fever vaccination. CDR1 DFQATT and CDR2 SNEGSKA come from the germline V gene (reference sequence). The length of the CDR3 is 15 residues. Trimming removed 4 bases at V and 2 bases at J, with 18 bases between. This clonotype was picked up a small number of times. TCRdb analysed the 5' RACE reads with MiXCR anew, one entry per CDR3 protein. Found here are some 260,000 distinct CDR3 sequences, roughly 5.2% of them singletons; the top ten hold around 3.5%. The sample in question was CD4+ T cells sorted from PBMCs, obtained on the day of the yellow fever booster vaccination. The clonotype was recovered from a man between 18 and 29 years old who received the YFV17D yellow fever vaccine. The chain has TRBV20-1 and TRBJ2-7; the D gene is possibly TRBD2 (6 bases). CDR3 sequence: CSANLRDGGPYEQYF. The CDR3 bases are TGCAGTGCTAACCTGCGGGATGGGGGTCCCTACGAGCAGTACTTC.